This T cell receptor beta chain was identified during a study of OX40 agonist ivuxolimab in advanced cancers. The CDR3 spans 14 residues. The ends were cut back, 1 base at V and 4 bases at J, with 11 bases in the middle. CDR1 is SGHNT and CDR2 is YENEEA in the germline V gene. Sequencing was performed with immunoSEQ multiplex PCR; in TCRdb, only in-frame clones are kept and a portion is missing. This sample has about 6,000 clones, with 80% to 90% found just once. This sequence joins TRBV11-3 and TRBJ2-7; perhaps TRBD1 as D (6 bases). The sequencing here drew on CD4+ or CD8+ T cells sorted from blood, taken in a trial of the OX40 agonist ivuxolimab. This sequence was found in an adult with an advanced solid tumor such as melanoma, head and neck, liver or kidney cancer. The CDR3 is CASSLGTDYYEQYF. CDR3 sequence (DNA): TGTGCCAGCAGCTTAGGGACAGACTATTACGAGCAGTACTTC.